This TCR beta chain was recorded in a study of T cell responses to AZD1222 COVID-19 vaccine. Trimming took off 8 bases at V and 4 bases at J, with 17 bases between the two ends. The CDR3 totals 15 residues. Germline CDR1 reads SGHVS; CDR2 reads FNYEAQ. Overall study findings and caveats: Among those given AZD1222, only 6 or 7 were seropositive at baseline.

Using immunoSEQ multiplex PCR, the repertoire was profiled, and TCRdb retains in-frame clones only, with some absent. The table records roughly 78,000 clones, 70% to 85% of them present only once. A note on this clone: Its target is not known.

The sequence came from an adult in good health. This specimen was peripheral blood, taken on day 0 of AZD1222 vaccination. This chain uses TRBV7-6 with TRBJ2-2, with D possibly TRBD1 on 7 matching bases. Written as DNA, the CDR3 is TGTGCCAGCTCCCCGGAGGGACAGCGCACCGGGGAGCTGTTTTTT. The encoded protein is CASSPEGQRTGELFF.